The rows below give T cell receptor beta chains drawn from one sample of a study of T cells in Graves' hyperthyroidism and ophthalmopathy. TCRdb ran MiXCR on the multiplex PCR reads and lists one entry per CDR3 protein. This table has approximately 520,000 distinct CDR3 sequences, around 20% appearing once. The sample comprised blood. All receptors come from a young man with Graves' hyperthyroidism. Both conserved end residues are part of each CDR3. Fields, in order: CDR3 length, J gene, clone size, V gene, D gene, CDR3 protein, CDR3 DNA. D genes are given only for firm matches. For some rows the clone size is stated as once, few or many, or as a class when expanded; others skip it.

cdr3_length: 14
j_call: TRBJ1-1
clone_size: many
v_call: TRBV7-9
d_call: NA
cdr3_aa: CASSKQQMNTEAFF
cdr3_nt: TGTGCCAGCAGCAAGCAACAGATGAACACTGAAGCTTTCTTT

cdr3_length: 14
j_call: TRBJ2-7
clone_size: many
v_call: TRBV11-2
d_call: NA
cdr3_aa: CASSLVAPTYEQYF
cdr3_nt: TGTGCCAGCAGCTTAGTTGCCCCTACCTACGAGCAGTACTTC

cdr3_length: 15
j_call: TRBJ1-2
clone_size: few
v_call: TRBV28
d_call: NA
cdr3_aa: CASRHSGPTQEGYTF
cdr3_nt: TGTGCCAGCAGACACTCCGGGCCCACCCAGGAGGGCTACACCTTC

cdr3_length: 12
j_call: TRBJ1-5
clone_size: many
v_call: TRBV20-1
d_call: NA
cdr3_aa: CSAGRGDQPQHF
cdr3_nt: TGCAGTGCTGGACGGGGTGATCAGCCCCAGCATTTT

cdr3_length: 11
j_call: TRBJ1-2
clone_size: many
v_call: TRBV12-3/TRBV12-4
d_call: NA
cdr3_aa: CASSSRGGYTF
cdr3_nt: TGTGCCAGCAGTTCGCGAGGCGGCTACACCTTC

cdr3_length: 14
j_call: TRBJ2-2
clone_size: many
v_call: TRBV7-6
d_call: TRBD2
cdr3_aa: CASSFGGGTGELFF
cdr3_nt: TGTGCCAGCAGCTTCGGGGGGGGGACCGGGGAGCTGTTTTTT

cdr3_length: 12
j_call: TRBJ2-7
clone_size: NA
v_call: TRBV6-1
d_call: NA
cdr3_aa: CASTGQTYEQYF
cdr3_nt: TGCGCCAGCACGGGGCAGACTTACGAGCAGTACTTC

cdr3_length: 13
j_call: TRBJ1-2
clone_size: many
v_call: TRBV28
d_call: NA
cdr3_aa: CASSLQGSYGYTF
cdr3_nt: TGTGCCAGCAGTTTGCAGGGTTCCTATGGCTACACCTTC

cdr3_length: 15
j_call: TRBJ2-7
clone_size: many
v_call: TRBV11-2
d_call: NA
cdr3_aa: CASSLDPGPGFEQYF
cdr3_nt: TGTGCCAGCAGCTTAGATCCAGGCCCTGGATTCGAGCAGTACTTC

cdr3_length: 16
j_call: TRBJ1-1
clone_size: many
v_call: TRBV11-2
d_call: NA
cdr3_aa: CASSPTRGRRGTEAFF
cdr3_nt: TGTGCCAGCAGCCCCACCAGAGGGCGGAGGGGGACTGAAGCTTTCTTT

cdr3_length: 16
j_call: TRBJ2-7
clone_size: NA
v_call: TRBV11-2
d_call: NA
cdr3_aa: CASSQLRGRDSYEQYF
cdr3_nt: TGTGCCAGCAGCCAGTTGCGAGGGCGAGACTCCTACGAGCAGTACTTC

cdr3_length: 15
j_call: TRBJ2-2
clone_size: NA
v_call: TRBV6-5
d_call: NA
cdr3_aa: CASSYSAGGGGELFF
cdr3_nt: TGTGCCAGCAGTTACTCGGCAGGGGGGGGCGGGGAGCTGTTTTTT

cdr3_length: 14
j_call: TRBJ1-1
clone_size: few
v_call: TRBV19
d_call: TRBD1
cdr3_aa: CASEPGTGGTEAFF
cdr3_nt: TGTGCCAGTGAACCCGGGACAGGGGGCACTGAAGCTTTCTTT

cdr3_length: 16
j_call: TRBJ1-2
clone_size: NA
v_call: TRBV6-5
d_call: NA
cdr3_aa: CASSYSRGNPNYGYTF
cdr3_nt: TGTGCCAGCAGTTACTCGAGGGGGAACCCTAACTATGGCTACACCTTC

cdr3_length: 16
j_call: TRBJ1-1
clone_size: many
v_call: TRBV14
d_call: NA
cdr3_aa: CASSQAGRVKNTEAFF
cdr3_nt: TGTGCCAGCAGCCAAGCTGGGCGGGTGAAAAACACTGAAGCTTTCTTT

cdr3_length: 12
j_call: TRBJ2-7
clone_size: many
v_call: TRBV28
d_call: NA
cdr3_aa: CASSLGLLEQYF
cdr3_nt: TGTGCCAGCAGTTTAGGGTTGCTGGAGCAGTACTTC

cdr3_length: 14
j_call: TRBJ2-7
clone_size: many
v_call: TRBV30
d_call: NA
cdr3_aa: CAWIGPGPMGEQYF
cdr3_nt: TGTGCCTGGATCGGGCCAGGGCCGATGGGGGAGCAGTACTTC

cdr3_length: 13
j_call: TRBJ2-5
clone_size: NA
v_call: TRBV27
d_call: TRBD2
cdr3_aa: CASSVREGETQYF
cdr3_nt: TGTGCCAGCAGTGTGCGGGAGGGAGAGACCCAGTACTTC

cdr3_length: 15
j_call: TRBJ2-7
clone_size: many
v_call: TRBV28
d_call: NA
cdr3_aa: CASSLSQGLTYEQYF
cdr3_nt: TGTGCCAGCAGTTTATCCCAGGGGCTTACCTACGAGCAGTACTTC

cdr3_length: 13
j_call: TRBJ1-5
clone_size: many
v_call: TRBV12-3/TRBV12-4
d_call: NA
cdr3_aa: CASRAGYNQPQHF
cdr3_nt: TGTGCCAGCAGGGCAGGGTACAATCAGCCCCAGCATTTT

cdr3_length: 14
j_call: TRBJ1-4
clone_size: many
v_call: TRBV5-1
d_call: NA
cdr3_aa: CASSSRRQAEKLFF
cdr3_nt: TGCGCCAGCAGCTCACGCAGACAGGCTGAAAAACTGTTTTTT

cdr3_length: 12
j_call: TRBJ2-7
clone_size: many
v_call: TRBV6-5
d_call: NA
cdr3_aa: CASSYKDHEQYF
cdr3_nt: TGTGCCAGCAGTTATAAGGACCACGAGCAGTACTTC